The 25 T cell receptor beta chains reported below all come from one sample, sequenced in a study of blood T cell repertoires in COVID-19 (dated by TCRdb to between 2020 and 2021). Libraries were prepared through the immunoSEQ multiplex PCR assay. Drawn from immuneACCESS, this table holds only the in-frame rearrangements with V and J called that TCRdb kept. Clones are partly lost; checked studies trace under half to an unresolved V gene and leave the rest unexplained. Recorded for this sample are some 74,000 clones; 65% to 85% of them occurred a single time. More than 15% of the sample is held by the ten biggest clonotypes. The sample consisted of peripheral blood. The receptors derive from a man aged 65 to 79 with active or convalescent COVID-19.

This chain links TRBV23-1 with TRBJ2-2, with 13 bases lining up with TRBD2. TRBV23-1 is flagged as an ORF with uncertain function. The CDR3 consists of 17 residues. V was pared by 4 bases and J by 3 bases, with 5 bases of the junction left unmatched. The CDR3, as DNA: TGCGCCAGCAGTCTAGTCGGACTAGCGGGGGACACCGGGGAGCTGTTTTTT. Translated, it gives CASSLVGLAGDTGELFF.

The V and J genes are TRBV30 and TRBJ2-3; D may be TRBD2 (6 bases). The ends were cut back, 4 bases at V and 2 bases at J, with 19 bases in the middle. Germline CDR1 GTSNPN, CDR2 SVGIG (reference sequence). This CDR3 comprises 16 residues. This CDR3 is CAWNRGRNQPTDTQYF. CDR3 DNA: TGTGCCTGGAACCGGGGGAGAAACCAGCCCACAGATACGCAGTATTTT.

The chain carries TRBV7-2 and TRBJ2-7, with a possible D match to TRBD1 (6 bases). There are 12 residues in the CDR3. Germline V gives CDR1 SGHTA, CDR2 FQGNSA. V was cut by 6 bases and J by 3 bases, with 9 bases left in between. CDR3 protein: CASSEQGYEQYF. The CDR3 bases are TGTGCCAGCAGTGAACAGGGCTACGAGCAGTACTTC.

V usage is TRBV28 and J usage is TRBJ2-6; TRBD1 matches 8 bases. J gave up 3 bases and V 4 bases, and 2 bases lay outside the gene matches. Germline values: CDR1 MDHEN, CDR2 SYDVKM. The CDR3 runs 15 residues. DNA of the CDR3: TGTGCCAGCAGTTCGGGGACAGGTGGGGCCAACGTCCTGACTTTC. Protein: CASSSGTGGANVLTF.

This clone has more than one count but fewer than ten. The rearrangement links TRBV18 to TRBJ1-3, with D possibly matching TRBD1 (5 bases). The CDR3 is 14 residues long. Trimming stripped 3 bases from V and 7 bases from J, with 13 bases between. CDR1 is KGHSH and CDR2 is LQKENI in the germline V gene. DNA of the CDR3: TGTGCCAGCTCACCGCGGGGCGGGATCAACACCATATATTTT. Residues: CASSPRGGINTIYF.

The rearrangement links TRBV2 to TRBJ2-2; TRBD2 might be the D (6 bases). This CDR3 region has 13 residues. Germline values: CDR1 SNHLY, CDR2 FYNNEI. The V gene lost 4 bases and the J gene lost 6 bases, with 9 bases spanning the gap. CDR3 in DNA: TGTGCCAGCAGTGTCCGGGGGTCCGGGGAGCTGTTTTTT. Amino acid sequence: CASSVRGSGELFF.

The chain is built from TRBV6-6 and TRBJ1-2; 9 bases map to TRBD1. From germline, CDR1 is MNHNY and CDR2 SVGAGI (reference sequence). V shed 6 bases and J 2 bases; nucleotides not matched to a gene: 4. CDR3 length: 14 amino acids. The CDR3 DNA reads TGTGCCAGCAGGGCCGGACAGGGGAACTATGGCTACACCTTC. Residues: CASRAGQGNYGYTF.

The genes are TRBV5-4 and TRBJ1-6; D call uncertain. CDR1 and CDR2 (germline): SGHNT, YYREEE (reference sequence). Trimming left V 4 bases short and J 14 bases short, with 13 bases between. This CDR3 is 12 amino acids long. CDR3 sequence (DNA): TGTGCCAGCAGCCAACCGGGATTCACCCTCCACTTT. As protein: CASSQPGFTLHF. Drawing the rest from reference TRBV5-4 and TRBJ1-6, the complete variable domain is ETGVTQSPTHLIKTRGQQVTLRCSSQSGHNTVSWYQQALGQGPQFIFQYYREEENGRGNFPPRFSGLQFPNYSSELNVNALELDDSALYLCASSQPGFTLHFGNGTRLTVT.

Comment on this clone: The junction shows a germline mismatch at one end, possibly a read error. The chain carries TRBV29-1 and TRBJ2-3; 10 bases map to TRBD1. Per germline, CDR1 SQVTM and CDR2 ANQGSEA. The CDR3 is 13 amino acids. CDR3 loop: CSVEGTGEDTQYF. The DNA of the CDR3 is TGCAGCGTGGAAGGGACAGGGGAAGATACGCAGTATTTT.

The chain couples TRBV5-1 to TRBJ2-5, with TRBD2 as a possible D gene (5 bases). CDR1 SGHRS and CDR2 YFSETQ come from the germline V gene. This CDR3 comprises 13 residues. V lost 3 bases to trimming and J lost 4 bases, with 10 bases between them. The CDR3 is CASSSGGGETQYF. The CDR3 bases are TGCGCCAGCAGCTCTGGAGGCGGAGAGACCCAGTACTTC. The full variable domain, rest sourced from reference TRBV5-1 and TRBJ2-5, is KAGVTQTPRYLIKTRGQQVTLSCSPISGHRSVSWYQQTPGQGLQFLFEYFSETQRNKGNFPGRFSGRQFSNSRSEMNVSTLELGDSALYLCASSSGGGETQYFGPGTRLLVL.

The V and J genes are TRBV13 and TRBJ1-1, with D hard to call. V was cut by 3 bases and J by 1 base, with 9 bases left in between. Germline V gene sequence: CDR1 PRHDT, CDR2 FYEKMQ (reference sequence). There are 14 residues in the CDR3. The CDR3 sequence is CASSFVSANTEAFF. The CDR3 DNA reads TGTGCCAGCAGCTTTGTAAGCGCGAACACTGAAGCTTTCTTT.

The table lists this clone with a count of one. CDR3: CASSYSTASGGSNSYEQYF. CDR3 nucleotides: TGTGCCAGCAGTTACTCGACTGCTAGCGGGGGGAGTAATTCCTACGAGCAGTACTTC. V gene TRBV6-2 or TRBV6-3 combines with J gene TRBJ2-5; 11 bases map to TRBD2. The assigned J gene may be wrong: the sequence end matches TRBJ2-7 better. Germline lookup yields CDR1 MNHEY and CDR2 SVGEGT. The CDR3 is made up of 19 amino acids.

The V call is TRBV5-5, the J call TRBJ2-7; TRBD1 matches 8 bases. The germline gives CDR1 SGHKS, CDR2 YYEKEE (reference sequence). V gave up 0 bases and J gave up 9 bases; unmatched junction bases: 5. CDR3 length equals 13 residues. This CDR3 reads CASSLEDRVRQYF. For the CDR3, the DNA is TGTGCCAGCAGCTTGGAGGACAGGGTTAGGCAGTACTTC. The full variable domain, completed using reference TRBV5-5 and TRBJ2-7, is DAGVTQSPTHLIKTRGQQVTLRCSPISGHKSVSWYQQVLGQGPQFIFQYYEKEERGRGNFPDRFSARQFPNYSSELNVNALLLGDSALYLCASSLEDRVRQYFGPGTRLTVT.

The chain combines TRBV5-5 with TRBJ2-5; 12 bases align to TRBD2. Germline V gene sequence: CDR1 SGHKS, CDR2 YYEKEE (reference sequence). The CDR3 sequence is 15 residues long. The V and J ends lost 1 base and 4 bases, in that order; junction bases with no gene match: 2. This chain's CDR3 is CASSLLAGGLETQYF. For the CDR3, the DNA is TGTGCCAGCAGCTTGCTAGCGGGGGGGCTAGAGACCCAGTACTTC.

The rearrangement uses TRBV10-2 and TRBJ2-2; a possible D gene is TRBD2 (6 bases). The CDR3 runs 14 residues. CDR1 and CDR2 from the germline V gene are WSHSY and SAAADI. V lost 6 bases to trimming and J lost 4 bases, with 12 bases between them. As DNA, the CDR3 is TGCGCCAGCAGAGACGGGAGCCTCACCGGGGAGCTGTTTTTT. Residues: CASRDGSLTGELFF.

The chain employs TRBV28 and TRBJ1-4; 9 positions agree with TRBD1. The CDR3 loop spans 15 amino acids. From germline, CDR1 is MDHEN and CDR2 SYDVKM. Trimming removed 3 bases from V and 6 bases from J; junction bases left unmatched: 5. The CDR3: CASSFVGTGHEKLFF. The CDR3 region has the DNA TGTGCCAGCAGTTTCGTTGGGACAGGGCATGAAAAACTGTTTTTT. The full variable domain, with the rest looked up from reference TRBV28 and TRBJ1-4, is DVKVTQSSRYLVKRTGEKVFLECVQDMDHENMFWYRQDPGLGLRLIYFSYDVKMKEKGDIPEGYSVSREKKERFSLILESASTNQTSMYLCASSFVGTGHEKLFFGSGTQLSVL.

The sample holds one count of this clone. The chain is built from TRBV12-2 and TRBJ2-4; the table calls TRBD1, which could not be checked here. TRBV12-2 is assigned pseudogene status. This CDR3 has 18 amino acids. The CDR3 region has the DNA TGTGCAAGTCGCTCTGGCGGCAGGCGGTGGGGCATAGGGGATATTCAGTACTTC. This sequence encodes CASRSGGRRWGIGDIQYF.

The chain employs TRBV5-1 and TRBJ1-2; 7 bases map to TRBD1. Losses at the gene ends were 2 bases for V and 0 bases for J; bases not matched to a gene: 4. Germline CDR1 reads SGHRS; CDR2 reads YFSETQ. The CDR3 contains 15 residues. CDR3: CASSFRDSTNYGYTF. DNA for the CDR3: TGCGCCAGCAGCTTCCGGGACAGTACTAACTATGGCTACACCTTC.

This clone has a handful of counts. The same CDR3 arises from other DNA sequences in this sample as well. This rearrangement joins TRBV2 to TRBJ2-3; 7 positions match TRBD1. J gave up 5 bases and V 4 bases, and 3 bases lay outside the gene matches. The germline CDR1 and CDR2 sequences are SNHLY and FYNNEI. The CDR3 contains 13 residues. The CDR3 sequence: CASSAQGRDTQYF. In DNA, the CDR3 is TGTGCCAGCAGTGCACAGGGGAGAGATACGCAGTATTTT.

The genes are TRBV9 and TRBJ1-1, with D uncertain. Germline lookup yields CDR1 SGDLS and CDR2 YYNGEE. There are 13 residues in the CDR3. Trimming shortened V by 0 bases and J by 7 bases, and 10 bases separated the two germline ends. CDR3 nucleotide sequence: TGTGCCAGCAGCGTAGCTGGCCGGGGTGAAGCTTTCTTT. As protein: CASSVAGRGEAFF.

The chain is built from TRBV5-1 and TRBJ1-3; D gene unclear. Germline V CDR1 and CDR2: SGHRS, YFSETQ. V gave up 3 bases and J gave up 0 bases, with 10 bases separating them. The CDR3 is made up of 15 amino acids. CDR3 sequence (DNA): TGCGCCAGCAGCTCAAACGGTAACTCTGGAAACACCATATATTTT. This sequence encodes CASSSNGNSGNTIYF.

The gene calls are TRBV24-1 and TRBJ1-4; 9 bases align to TRBD1. Germline V gene lookup returns CDR1 KGHDR and CDR2 SFDVKD. The CDR3 spans 13 residues. Unmatched junction bases numbered 0, after V lost 4 bases and J lost 7 bases. Here the CDR3 DNA reads TGTGCCACCAGTGAACAGGGGGCTGAAAAACTGTTTTTT. Its translation: CATSEQGAEKLFF.

This clone was counted between two and nine times. The chain carries TRBV10-2 and TRBJ2-3, with 16 nucleotides matching TRBD2. CDR1 and CDR2 (germline): WSHSY, SAAADI. With V trimmed by 4 bases and J by 8 bases, 12 bases remained unmatched. The CDR3 loop spans 18 amino acids. CDR3 in DNA: TGCGCCAGCAGTGGAGGGACTAGCGGGGGGGCGTTGTTTGGTACGCAGTATTTT. Residues: CASSGGTSGGALFGTQYF.

CDR3 sequence: CASRSEGVTDTQYF. In nucleotides, the CDR3 is TGCGCCAGCAGGTCTGAGGGGGTCACAGATACGCAGTATTTT. The chain combines TRBV5-1 with TRBJ2-3; a possible D gene is TRBD1 (6 bases). The CDR3 loop spans 14 amino acids. The germline V gene has CDR1 SGHRS and CDR2 YFSETQ. V lost 5 bases and J lost 2, with 12 bases in between. Full variable domain (rest looked up from reference TRBV5-1 and TRBJ2-3): KAGVTQTPRYLIKTRGQQVTLSCSPISGHRSVSWYQQTPGQGLQFLFEYFSETQRNKGNFPGRFSGRQFSNSRSEMNVSTLELGDSALYLCASRSEGVTDTQYFGPGTRLTVL.

The chain employs TRBV7-6 and TRBJ2-7; weak D call: TRBD2 (5 bases). This CDR3 has 15 amino acids. Germline lookup yields CDR1 SGHVS and CDR2 FNYEAQ. V dropped 1 base and J dropped 4 bases, with 14 bases sitting between them. CDR3: CASSLDRDYEYEQYF. CDR3 in DNA: TGTGCCAGCAGCTTAGACCGAGACTACGAGTACGAGCAGTACTTC.